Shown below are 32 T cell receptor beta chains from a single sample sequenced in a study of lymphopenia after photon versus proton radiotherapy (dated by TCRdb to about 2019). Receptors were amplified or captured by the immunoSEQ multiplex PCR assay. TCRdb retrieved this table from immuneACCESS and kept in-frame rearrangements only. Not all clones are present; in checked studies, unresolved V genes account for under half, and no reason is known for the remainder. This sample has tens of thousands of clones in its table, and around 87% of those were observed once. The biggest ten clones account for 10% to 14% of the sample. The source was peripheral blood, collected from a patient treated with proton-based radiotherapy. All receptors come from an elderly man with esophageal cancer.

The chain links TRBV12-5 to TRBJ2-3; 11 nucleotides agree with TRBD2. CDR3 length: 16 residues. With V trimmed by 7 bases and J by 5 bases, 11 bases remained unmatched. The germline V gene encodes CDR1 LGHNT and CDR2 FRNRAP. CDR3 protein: CASANVVAGGGDTQYF. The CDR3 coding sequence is TGTGCTAGTGCCAACGTGGTAGCGGGAGGGGGAGATACGCAGTATTTT. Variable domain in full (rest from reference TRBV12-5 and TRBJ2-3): DARVTQTPRHKVTEMGQEVTMRCQPILGHNTVFWYRQTMMQGLELLAYFRNRAPLDDSGMPKDRFSAEMPDATLATLKIQPSEPRDSAVYFCASANVVAGGGDTQYFGPGTRLTVL.

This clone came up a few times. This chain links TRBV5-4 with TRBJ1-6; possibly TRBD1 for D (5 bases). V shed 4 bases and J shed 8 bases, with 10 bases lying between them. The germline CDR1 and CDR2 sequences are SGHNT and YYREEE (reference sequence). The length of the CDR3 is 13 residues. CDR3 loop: CASSEQEHSPLHF. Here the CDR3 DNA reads TGTGCCAGCAGCGAACAGGAGCATTCACCCCTCCACTTT.

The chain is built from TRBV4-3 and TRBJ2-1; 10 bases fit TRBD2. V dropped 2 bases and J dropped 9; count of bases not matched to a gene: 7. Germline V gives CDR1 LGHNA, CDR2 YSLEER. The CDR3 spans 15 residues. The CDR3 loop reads CASSQRPLAGGEQFF. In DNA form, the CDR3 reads TGCGCCAGCAGCCAACGGCCTTTAGCGGGAGGTGAGCAGTTCTTC.

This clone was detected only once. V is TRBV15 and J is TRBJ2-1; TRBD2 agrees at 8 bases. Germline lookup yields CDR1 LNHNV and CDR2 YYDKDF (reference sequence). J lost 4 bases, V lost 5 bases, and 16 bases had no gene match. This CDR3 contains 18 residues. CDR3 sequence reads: CATSETGSGGGLYNEQFF. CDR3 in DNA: TGTGCCACCAGCGAAACTGGGTCCGGCGGGGGGCTATACAATGAGCAGTTCTTC.

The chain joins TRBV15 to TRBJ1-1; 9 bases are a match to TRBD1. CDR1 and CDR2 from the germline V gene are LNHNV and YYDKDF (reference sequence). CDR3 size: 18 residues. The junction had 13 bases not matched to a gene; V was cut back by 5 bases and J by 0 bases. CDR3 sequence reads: CATSDVDRGRHMNTEAFF. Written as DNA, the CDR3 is TGTGCCACCAGCGACGTGGACAGGGGAAGACACATGAACACTGAAGCTTTCTTT. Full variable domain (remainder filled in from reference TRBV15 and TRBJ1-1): DAMVIQNPRYQVTQFGKPVTLSCSQTLNHNVMYWYQQKSSQAPKLLFHYYDKDFNNEADTPDNFQSRRPNTSFCFLDIRSPGLGDTAMYLCATSDVDRGRHMNTEAFFGQGTRLTVV.

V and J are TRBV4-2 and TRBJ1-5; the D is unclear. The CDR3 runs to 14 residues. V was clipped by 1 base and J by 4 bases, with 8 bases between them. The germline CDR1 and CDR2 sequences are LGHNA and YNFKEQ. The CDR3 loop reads CASSQGAENQPQHF. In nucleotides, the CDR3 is TGTGCCAGCAGCCAAGGGGCAGAGAATCAGCCCCAGCATTTT.

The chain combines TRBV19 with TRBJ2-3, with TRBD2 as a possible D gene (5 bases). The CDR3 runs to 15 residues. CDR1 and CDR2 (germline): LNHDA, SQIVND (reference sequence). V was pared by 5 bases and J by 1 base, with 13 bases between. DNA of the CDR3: TGTGCCAGTAGTCTCTCAGTCGGGGGCACAGATACGCAGTATTTT. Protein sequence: CASSLSVGGTDTQYF.

CDR3 protein: CASSRAVGNTDTQYF. CDR3 nucleotide sequence: TGCGCCAGCAGTCGGGCAGTGGGAAACACAGATACGCAGTATTTT. J is TRBJ2-3 and V is TRBV10-1; D is unresolved. The germline gives CDR1 WNHNN, CDR2 SYGVQD (reference sequence). V lost 5 bases and J 2 bases, leaving 14 bases between the germline ends. The CDR3 extends over 15 amino acids.

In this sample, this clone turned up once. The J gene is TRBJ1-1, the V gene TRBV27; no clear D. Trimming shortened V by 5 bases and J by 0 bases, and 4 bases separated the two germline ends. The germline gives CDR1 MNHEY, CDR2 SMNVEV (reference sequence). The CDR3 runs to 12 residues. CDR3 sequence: CASSTLNTEAFF. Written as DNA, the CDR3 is TGTGCCAGCAGTACACTGAACACTGAAGCTTTCTTT.

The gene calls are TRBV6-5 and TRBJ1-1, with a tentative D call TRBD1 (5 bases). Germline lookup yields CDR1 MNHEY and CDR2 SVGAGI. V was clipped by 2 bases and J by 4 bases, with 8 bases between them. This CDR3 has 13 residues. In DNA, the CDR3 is TGTGCCAGCAGTTACGCGGGGGTCACTGAAGCTTTCTTT. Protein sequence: CASSYAGVTEAFF.

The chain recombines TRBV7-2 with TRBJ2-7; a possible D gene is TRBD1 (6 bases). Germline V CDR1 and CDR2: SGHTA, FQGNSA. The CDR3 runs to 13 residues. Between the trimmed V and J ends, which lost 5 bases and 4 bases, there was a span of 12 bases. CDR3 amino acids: CASSPIGGYEQYF. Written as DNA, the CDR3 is TGTGCCAGCAGCCCTATAGGGGGATACGAGCAGTACTTC.

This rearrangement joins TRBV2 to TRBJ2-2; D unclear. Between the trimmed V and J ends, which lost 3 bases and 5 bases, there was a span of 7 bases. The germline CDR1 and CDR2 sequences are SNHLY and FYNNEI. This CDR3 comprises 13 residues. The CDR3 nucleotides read TGTGCCAGCAGTGAGGAAGGGACCGGGGAGCTGTTTTTT. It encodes CASSEEGTGELFF.

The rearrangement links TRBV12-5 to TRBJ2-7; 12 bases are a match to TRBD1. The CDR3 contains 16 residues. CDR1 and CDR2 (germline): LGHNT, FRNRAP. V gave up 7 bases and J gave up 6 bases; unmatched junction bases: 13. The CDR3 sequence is CASAPFSGTGGREQYF. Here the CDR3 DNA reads TGTGCTAGTGCCCCGTTTTCCGGGACAGGGGGCCGCGAGCAGTACTTC.

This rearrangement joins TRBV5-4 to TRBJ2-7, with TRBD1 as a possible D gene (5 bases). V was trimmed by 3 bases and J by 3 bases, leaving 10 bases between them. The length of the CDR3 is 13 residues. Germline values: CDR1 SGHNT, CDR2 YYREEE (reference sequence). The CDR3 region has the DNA TGTGCCAGCAGCTCCCAGGGTTACTACGAGCAGTACTTC. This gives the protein CASSSQGYYEQYF.

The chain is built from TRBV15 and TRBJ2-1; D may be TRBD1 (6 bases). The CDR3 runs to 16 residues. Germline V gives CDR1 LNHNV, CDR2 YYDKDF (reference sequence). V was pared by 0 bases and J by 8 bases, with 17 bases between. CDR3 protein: CATSREAGALLDEQFF. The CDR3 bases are TGTGCCACCAGCAGAGAAGCAGGGGCCCTTTTGGATGAGCAGTTCTTC.

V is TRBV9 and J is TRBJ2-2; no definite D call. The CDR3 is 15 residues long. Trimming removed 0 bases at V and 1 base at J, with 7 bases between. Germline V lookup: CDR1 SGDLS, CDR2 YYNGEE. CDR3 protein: CASSVAALNTGELFF. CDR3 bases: TGTGCCAGCAGCGTAGCGGCTCTGAACACCGGGGAGCTGTTTTTT.

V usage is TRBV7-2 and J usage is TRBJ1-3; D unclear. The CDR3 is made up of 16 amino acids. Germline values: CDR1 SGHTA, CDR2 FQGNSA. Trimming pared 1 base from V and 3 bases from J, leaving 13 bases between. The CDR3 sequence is CASSLGRAGYGNTIYF. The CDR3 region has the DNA TGTGCCAGCAGCTTAGGACGAGCGGGTTATGGAAACACCATATATTTT.

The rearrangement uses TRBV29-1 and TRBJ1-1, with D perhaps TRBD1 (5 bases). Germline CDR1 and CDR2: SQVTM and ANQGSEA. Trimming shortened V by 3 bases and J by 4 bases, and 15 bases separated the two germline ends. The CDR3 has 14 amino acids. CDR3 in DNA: TGCAGCGTTGAGAGGGGTAGCCTTACCACTGAAGCTTTCTTT. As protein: CSVERGSLTTEAFF. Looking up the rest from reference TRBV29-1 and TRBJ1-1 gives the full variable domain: SAVISQKPSRDICQRGTSLTIQCQVDSQVTMMFWYRQQPGQSLTLIATANQGSEATYESGFVIDKFPISRPNLTFSTLTVSNMSPEDSSIYLCSVERGSLTTEAFFGQGTRLTVV.

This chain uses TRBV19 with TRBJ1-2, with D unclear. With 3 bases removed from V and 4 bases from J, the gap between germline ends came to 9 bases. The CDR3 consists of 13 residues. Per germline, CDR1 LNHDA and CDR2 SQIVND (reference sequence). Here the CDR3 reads CASSIQNSYGYTF. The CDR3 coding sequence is TGTGCCAGTAGTATCCAGAATTCCTATGGCTACACCTTC.

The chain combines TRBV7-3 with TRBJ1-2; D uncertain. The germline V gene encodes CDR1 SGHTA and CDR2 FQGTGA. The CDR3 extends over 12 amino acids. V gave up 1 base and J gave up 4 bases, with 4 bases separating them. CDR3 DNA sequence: TGTGCCAGCAGCTTAAACCGCTATGGCTACACCTTC. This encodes CASSLNRYGYTF.

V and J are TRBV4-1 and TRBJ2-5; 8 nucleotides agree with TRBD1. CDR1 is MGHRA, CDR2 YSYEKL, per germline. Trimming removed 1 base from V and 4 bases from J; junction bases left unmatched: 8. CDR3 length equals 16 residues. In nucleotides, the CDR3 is TGCGCCAGCAGCCAAGGCCCCGGACAGGGTGGAGAGACCCAGTACTTC. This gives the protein CASSQGPGQGGETQYF.

The CDR3 coding sequence is TGCAGCGCTCTATCGGTCACAGATACGCAGTATTTT. Amino acids: CSALSVTDTQYF. The V call is TRBV29-1, the J call TRBJ2-3, with D unresolved. V shed 7 bases and J shed 2 bases, with 10 bases lying between them. From germline, CDR1 is SQVTM and CDR2 ANQGSEA. The CDR3 length is 12 residues.

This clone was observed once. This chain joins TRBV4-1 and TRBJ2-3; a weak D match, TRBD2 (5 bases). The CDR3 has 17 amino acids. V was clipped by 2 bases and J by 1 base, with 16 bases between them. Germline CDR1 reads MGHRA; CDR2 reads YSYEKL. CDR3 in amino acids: CASSQRPAGNRTDTQYF. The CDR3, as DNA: TGCGCCAGCAGCCAACGCCCAGCCGGGAACCGCACAGATACGCAGTATTTT.

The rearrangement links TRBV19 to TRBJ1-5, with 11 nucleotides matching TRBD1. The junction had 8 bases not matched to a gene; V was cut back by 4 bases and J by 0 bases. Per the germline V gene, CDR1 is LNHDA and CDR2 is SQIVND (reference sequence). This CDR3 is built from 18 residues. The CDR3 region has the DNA TGTGCCAGTAGTACTGGGACAGGGGGAGATCTTAGCAATCAGCCCCAGCATTTT. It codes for CASSTGTGGDLSNQPQHF.

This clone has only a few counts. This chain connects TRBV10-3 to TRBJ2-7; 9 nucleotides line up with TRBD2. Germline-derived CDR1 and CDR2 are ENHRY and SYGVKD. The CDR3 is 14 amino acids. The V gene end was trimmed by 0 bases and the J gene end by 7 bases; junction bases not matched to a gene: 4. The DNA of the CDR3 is TGTGCCATCAGTGAGTCGCGGGAGGGGGAGGAGCAGTACTTC. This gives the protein CAISESREGEEQYF.

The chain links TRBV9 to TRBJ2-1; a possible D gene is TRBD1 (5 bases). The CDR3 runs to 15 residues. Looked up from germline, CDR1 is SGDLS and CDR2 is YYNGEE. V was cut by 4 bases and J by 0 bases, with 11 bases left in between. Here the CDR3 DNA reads TGTGCCAGCAGCCCCAGGACACTCTCCTACAATGAGCAGTTCTTC. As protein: CASSPRTLSYNEQFF. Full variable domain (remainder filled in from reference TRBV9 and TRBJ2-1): DSGVTQTPKHLITATGQRVTLRCSPRSGDLSVYWYQQSLDQGLQFLIQYYNGEERAKGNILERFSAQQFPDLHSELNLSSLELGDSALYFCASSPRTLSYNEQFFGPGTRLTVL.

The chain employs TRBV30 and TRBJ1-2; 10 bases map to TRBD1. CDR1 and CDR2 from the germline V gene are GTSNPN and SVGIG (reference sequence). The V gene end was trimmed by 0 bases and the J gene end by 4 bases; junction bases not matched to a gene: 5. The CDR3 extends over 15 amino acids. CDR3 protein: CAWSVLRTGGYGYTF. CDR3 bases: TGTGCCTGGAGTGTACTTCGGACAGGGGGCTATGGCTACACCTTC.

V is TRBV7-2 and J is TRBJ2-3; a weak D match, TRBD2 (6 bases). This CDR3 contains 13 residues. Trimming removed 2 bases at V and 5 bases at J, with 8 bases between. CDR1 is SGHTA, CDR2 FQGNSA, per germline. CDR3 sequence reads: CASSLRGKDTQYF. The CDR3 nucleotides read TGTGCCAGCAGCTTACGGGGGAAAGATACGCAGTATTTT.

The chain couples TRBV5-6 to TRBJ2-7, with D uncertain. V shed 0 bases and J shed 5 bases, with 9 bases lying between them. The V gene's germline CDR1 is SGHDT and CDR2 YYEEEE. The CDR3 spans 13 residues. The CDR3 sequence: CASSLVGSDEQYF. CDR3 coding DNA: TGTGCCAGCAGCTTGGTAGGGTCCGACGAGCAGTACTTC.

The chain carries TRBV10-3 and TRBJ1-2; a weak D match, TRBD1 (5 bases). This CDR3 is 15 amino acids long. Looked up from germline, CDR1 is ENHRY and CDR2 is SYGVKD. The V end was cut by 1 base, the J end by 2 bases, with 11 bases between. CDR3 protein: CAISEFPRVNYGYTF. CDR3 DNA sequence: TGTGCCATCAGTGAGTTCCCCAGGGTAAACTATGGCTACACCTTC.

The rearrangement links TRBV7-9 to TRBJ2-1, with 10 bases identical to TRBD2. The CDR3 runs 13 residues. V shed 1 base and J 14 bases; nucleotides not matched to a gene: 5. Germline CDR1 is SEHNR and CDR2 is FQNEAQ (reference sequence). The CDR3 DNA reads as TGTGCCAGCAGCTTAGTGGGTAGCGGGGGGAAGTTCTTC. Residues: CASSLVGSGGKFF.

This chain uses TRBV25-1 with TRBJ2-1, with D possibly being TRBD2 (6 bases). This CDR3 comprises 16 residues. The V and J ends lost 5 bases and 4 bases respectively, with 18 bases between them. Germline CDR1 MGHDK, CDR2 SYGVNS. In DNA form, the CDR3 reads TGTGCCAGCAGTCTGTTGGGGGGTACGAATTACAATGAGCAGTTCTTC. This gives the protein CASSLLGGTNYNEQFF.